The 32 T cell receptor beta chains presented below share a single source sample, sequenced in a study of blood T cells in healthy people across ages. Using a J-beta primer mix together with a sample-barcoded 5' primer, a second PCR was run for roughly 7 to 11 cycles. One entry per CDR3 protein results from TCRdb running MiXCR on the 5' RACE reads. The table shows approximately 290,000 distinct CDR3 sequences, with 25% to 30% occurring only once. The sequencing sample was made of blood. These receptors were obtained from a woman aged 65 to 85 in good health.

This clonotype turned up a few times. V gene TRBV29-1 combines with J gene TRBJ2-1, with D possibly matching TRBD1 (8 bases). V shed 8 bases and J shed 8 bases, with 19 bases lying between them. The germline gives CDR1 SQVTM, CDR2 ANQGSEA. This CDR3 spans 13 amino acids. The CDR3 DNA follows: TGCAGCTCTAGCGGACAGGGACTCGATGAGCAGTTCTTC. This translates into CSSSGQGLDEQFF.

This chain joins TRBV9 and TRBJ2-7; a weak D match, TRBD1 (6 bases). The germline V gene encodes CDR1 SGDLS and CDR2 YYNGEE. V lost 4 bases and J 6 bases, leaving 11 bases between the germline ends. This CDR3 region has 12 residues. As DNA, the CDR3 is TGTGCCAGCAGCCCCACAGGGAGCGAGCAGTACTTC. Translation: CASSPTGSEQYF.

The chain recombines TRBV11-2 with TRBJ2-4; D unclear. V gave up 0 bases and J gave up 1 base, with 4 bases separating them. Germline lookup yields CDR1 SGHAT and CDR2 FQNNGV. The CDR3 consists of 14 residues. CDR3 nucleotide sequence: TGTGCCAGCAGCTTAGAGGTCGCCAAAAACATTCAGTACTTC. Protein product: CASSLEVAKNIQYF.

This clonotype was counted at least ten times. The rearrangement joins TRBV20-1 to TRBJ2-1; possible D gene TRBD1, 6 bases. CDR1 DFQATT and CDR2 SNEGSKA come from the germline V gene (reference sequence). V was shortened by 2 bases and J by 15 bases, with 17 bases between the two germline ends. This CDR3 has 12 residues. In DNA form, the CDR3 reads TGCAGTGCTAGAAACACAGGGACCGGCGTGTTCTTC. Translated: CSARNTGTGVFF.

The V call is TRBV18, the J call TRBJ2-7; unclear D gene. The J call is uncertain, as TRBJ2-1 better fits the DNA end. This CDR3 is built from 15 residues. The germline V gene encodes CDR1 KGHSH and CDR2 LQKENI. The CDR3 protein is CASSPLLGTYNEQFF. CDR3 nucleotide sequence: TGTGCCAGCTCACCACTACTGGGAACCTACAATGAGCAGTTCTTC.

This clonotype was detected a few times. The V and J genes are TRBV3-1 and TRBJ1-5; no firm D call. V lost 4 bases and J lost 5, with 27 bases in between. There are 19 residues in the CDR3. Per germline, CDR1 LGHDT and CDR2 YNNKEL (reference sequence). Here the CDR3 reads CASSPSPGRAGIWYQPQHF. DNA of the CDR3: TGTGCCAGCAGCCCCTCCCCGGGCCGCGCAGGCATTTGGTATCAGCCCCAGCATTTT.

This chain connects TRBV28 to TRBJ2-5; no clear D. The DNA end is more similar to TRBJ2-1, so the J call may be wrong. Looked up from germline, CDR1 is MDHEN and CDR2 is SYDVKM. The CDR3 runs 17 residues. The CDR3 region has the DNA TGTGCCAGCAGTCTTGCCCATTCCAAACCTCGCGAGAATGAGCAGTTCTTC. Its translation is CASSLAHSKPRENEQFF.

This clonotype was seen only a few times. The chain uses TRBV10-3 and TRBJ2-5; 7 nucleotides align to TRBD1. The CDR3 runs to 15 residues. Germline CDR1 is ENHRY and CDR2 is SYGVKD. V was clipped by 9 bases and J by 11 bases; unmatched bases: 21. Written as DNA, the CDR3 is TGTGCCATGTCGGCAGGGGACAGAGGTTCGTGGAAGCAGTACTTC. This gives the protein CAMSAGDRGSWKQYF.

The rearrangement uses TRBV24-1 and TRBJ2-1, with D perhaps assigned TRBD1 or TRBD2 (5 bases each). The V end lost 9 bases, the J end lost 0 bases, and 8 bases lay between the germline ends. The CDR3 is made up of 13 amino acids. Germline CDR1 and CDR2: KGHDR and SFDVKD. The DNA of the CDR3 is TGTGCCACCGCCGGGACCTCCTACAATGAGCAGTTCTTC. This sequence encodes CATAGTSYNEQFF.

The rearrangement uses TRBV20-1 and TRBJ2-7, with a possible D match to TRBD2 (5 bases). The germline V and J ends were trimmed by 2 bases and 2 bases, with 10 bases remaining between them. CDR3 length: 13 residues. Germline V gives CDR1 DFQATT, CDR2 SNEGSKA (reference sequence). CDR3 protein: CSARLAVAYEQYF. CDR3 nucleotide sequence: TGCAGTGCTAGACTAGCCGTCGCCTACGAGCAGTACTTC.

The CDR3 sequence is CASRRGGSSTDTQYF. CDR3 DNA: TGTGCCAGCAGACGCGGCGGGTCGAGCACAGATACGCAGTATTTT. The V and J genes are TRBV27 and TRBJ2-3; D perhaps matches TRBD2 (5 bases). Germline values: CDR1 MNHEY, CDR2 SMNVEV (reference sequence). Trimming removed 6 bases at V and 0 bases at J, with 13 bases between. This CDR3 contains 15 residues.

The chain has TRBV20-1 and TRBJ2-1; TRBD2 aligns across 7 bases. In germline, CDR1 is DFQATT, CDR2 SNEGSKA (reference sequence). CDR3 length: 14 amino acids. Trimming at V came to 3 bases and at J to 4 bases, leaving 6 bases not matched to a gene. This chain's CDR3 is CSASQAGTYNEQFF. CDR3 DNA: TGCAGTGCTAGCCAAGCGGGAACATACAATGAGCAGTTCTTC.

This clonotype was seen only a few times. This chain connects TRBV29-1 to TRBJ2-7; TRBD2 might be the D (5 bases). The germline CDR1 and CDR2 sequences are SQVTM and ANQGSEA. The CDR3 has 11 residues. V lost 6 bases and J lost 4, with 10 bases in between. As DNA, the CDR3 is TGCAGCGTCGGGGTAGGGTACGAGCAGTACTTC. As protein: CSVGVGYEQYF.

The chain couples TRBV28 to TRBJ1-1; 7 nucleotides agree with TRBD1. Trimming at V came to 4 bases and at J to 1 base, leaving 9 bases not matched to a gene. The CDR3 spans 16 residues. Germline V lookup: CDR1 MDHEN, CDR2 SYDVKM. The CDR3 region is CASSSIDRETNTEAFF. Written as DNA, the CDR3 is TGTGCCAGCAGTTCTATAGACAGGGAAACGAACACTGAAGCTTTCTTT.

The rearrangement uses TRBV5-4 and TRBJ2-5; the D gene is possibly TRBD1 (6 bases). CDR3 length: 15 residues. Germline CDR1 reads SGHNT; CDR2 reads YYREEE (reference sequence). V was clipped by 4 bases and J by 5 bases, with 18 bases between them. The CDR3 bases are TGTGCCAGCAGCATTGGGACAAAAACGGGGGAGACCCAGTACTTC. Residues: CASSIGTKTGETQYF. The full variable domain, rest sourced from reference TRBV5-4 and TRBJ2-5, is ETGVTQSPTHLIKTRGQQVTLRCSSQSGHNTVSWYQQALGQGPQFIFQYYREEENGRGNFPPRFSGLQFPNYSSELNVNALELDDSALYLCASSIGTKTGETQYFGPGTRLLVL.

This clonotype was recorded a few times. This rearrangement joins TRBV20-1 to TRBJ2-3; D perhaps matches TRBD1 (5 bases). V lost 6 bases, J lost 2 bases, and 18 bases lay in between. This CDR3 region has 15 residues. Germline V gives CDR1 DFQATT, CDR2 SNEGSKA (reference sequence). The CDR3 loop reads CSANNGARYTDTQYF. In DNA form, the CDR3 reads TGCAGTGCAAACAATGGGGCTAGATACACAGATACGCAGTATTTT.

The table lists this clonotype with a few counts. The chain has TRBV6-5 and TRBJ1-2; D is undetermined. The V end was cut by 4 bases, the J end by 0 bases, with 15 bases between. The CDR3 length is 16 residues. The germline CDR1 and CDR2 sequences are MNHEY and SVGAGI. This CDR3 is CASSSDGFGANYGYTF. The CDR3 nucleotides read TGTGCCAGCAGTTCAGACGGGTTCGGGGCTAACTATGGCTACACCTTC.

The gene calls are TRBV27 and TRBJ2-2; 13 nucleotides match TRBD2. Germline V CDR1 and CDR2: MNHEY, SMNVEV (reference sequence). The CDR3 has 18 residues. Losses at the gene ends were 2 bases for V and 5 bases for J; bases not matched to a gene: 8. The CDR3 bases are TGTGCCAGCAGTTTACGGACTAGCGGGAGCAGGTTGACCGGGGAGCTGTTTTTT. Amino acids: CASSLRTSGSRLTGELFF.

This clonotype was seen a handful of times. CDR3 coding DNA: TGCAGCGCTACGACTTTAACAGGGCCGGGAAACACCATATATTTT. This gives the protein CSATTLTGPGNTIYF. The chain carries TRBV29-1 and TRBJ1-3; possible D gene TRBD1, 6 bases. V lost 7 bases and J lost 4, with 20 bases in between. The germline CDR1 and CDR2 sequences are SQVTM and ANQGSEA. This CDR3 region has 15 residues.

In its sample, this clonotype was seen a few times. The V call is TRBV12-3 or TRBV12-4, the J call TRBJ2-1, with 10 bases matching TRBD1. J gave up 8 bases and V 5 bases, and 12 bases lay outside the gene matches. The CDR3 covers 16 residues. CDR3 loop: CASSPLGQGSVYEQFF. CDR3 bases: TGTGCCAGCAGTCCACTGGGACAGGGGAGTGTCTATGAGCAGTTCTTC.

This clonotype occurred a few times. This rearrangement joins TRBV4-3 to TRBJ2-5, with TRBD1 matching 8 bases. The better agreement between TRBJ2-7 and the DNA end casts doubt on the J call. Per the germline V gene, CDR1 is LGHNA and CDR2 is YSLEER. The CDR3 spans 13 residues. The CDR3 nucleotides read TGCGCCAGCAGCCAAAGGACAGGGTACGAGCAGTACTTC. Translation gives CASSQRTGYEQYF.

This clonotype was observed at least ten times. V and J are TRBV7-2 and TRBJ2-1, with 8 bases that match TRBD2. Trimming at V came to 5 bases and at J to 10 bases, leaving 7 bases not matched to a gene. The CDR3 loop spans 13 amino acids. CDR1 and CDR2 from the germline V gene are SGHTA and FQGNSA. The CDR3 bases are TGTGCCAGCAGCCAGCGGGAGATACGGGAGCAGTTCTTC. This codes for CASSQREIREQFF.

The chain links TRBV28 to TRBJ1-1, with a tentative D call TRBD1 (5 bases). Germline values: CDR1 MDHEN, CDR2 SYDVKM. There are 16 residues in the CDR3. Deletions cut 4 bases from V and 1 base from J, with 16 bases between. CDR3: CASSSPIGGGNTEAFF. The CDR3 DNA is TGTGCCAGCAGTTCCCCTATCGGGGGGGGGAACACTGAAGCTTTCTTT.

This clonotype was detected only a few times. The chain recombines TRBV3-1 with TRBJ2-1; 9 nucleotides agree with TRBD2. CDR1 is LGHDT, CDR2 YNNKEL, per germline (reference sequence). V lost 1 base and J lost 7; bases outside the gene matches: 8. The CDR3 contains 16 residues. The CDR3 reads CASSQVWAGGQNEQFF. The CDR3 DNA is TGTGCCAGCAGCCAAGTTTGGGCGGGAGGGCAAAATGAGCAGTTCTTC.

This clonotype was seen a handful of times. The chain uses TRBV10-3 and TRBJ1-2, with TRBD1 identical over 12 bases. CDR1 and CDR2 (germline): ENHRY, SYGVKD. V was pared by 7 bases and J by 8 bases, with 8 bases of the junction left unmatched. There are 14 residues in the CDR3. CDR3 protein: CAINPGQGAGGYTF. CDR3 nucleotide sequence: TGTGCCATCAATCCGGGACAGGGGGCTGGCGGCTACACCTTC.

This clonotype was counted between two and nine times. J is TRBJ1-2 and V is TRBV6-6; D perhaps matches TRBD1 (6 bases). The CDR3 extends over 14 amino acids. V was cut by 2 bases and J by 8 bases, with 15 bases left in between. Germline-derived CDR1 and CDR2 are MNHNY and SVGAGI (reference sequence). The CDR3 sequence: CASSYRDRIGGYTF. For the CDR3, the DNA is TGTGCCAGCAGTTACCGAGACAGGATAGGAGGCTACACCTTC.

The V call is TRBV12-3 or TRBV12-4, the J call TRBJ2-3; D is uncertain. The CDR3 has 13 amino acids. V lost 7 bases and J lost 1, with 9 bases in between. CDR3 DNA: TGTGCCAGCAACCGACGGGGCACAGATACGCAGTATTTT. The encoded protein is CASNRRGTDTQYF.

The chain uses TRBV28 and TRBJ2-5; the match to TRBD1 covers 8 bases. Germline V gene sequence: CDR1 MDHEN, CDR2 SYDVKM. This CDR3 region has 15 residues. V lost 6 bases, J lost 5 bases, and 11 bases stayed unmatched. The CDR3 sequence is CASRSPGDRWETQYF. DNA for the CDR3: TGTGCCAGCAGGTCCCCGGGGGACAGGTGGGAGACCCAGTACTTC.

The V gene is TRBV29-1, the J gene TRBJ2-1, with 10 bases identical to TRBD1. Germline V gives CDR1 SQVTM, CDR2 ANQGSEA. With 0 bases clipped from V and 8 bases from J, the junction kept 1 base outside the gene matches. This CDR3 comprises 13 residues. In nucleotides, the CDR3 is TGCAGCGTTGAAGAGGGGACAGGGGATGAGCAGTTCTTC. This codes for CSVEEGTGDEQFF.

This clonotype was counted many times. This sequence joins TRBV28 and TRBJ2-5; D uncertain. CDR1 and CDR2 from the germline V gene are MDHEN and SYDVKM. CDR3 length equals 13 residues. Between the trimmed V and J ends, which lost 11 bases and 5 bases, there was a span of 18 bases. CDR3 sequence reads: CACKGGGLETQYF. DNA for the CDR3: TGTGCCTGTAAGGGCGGCGGATTGGAGACCCAGTACTTC.

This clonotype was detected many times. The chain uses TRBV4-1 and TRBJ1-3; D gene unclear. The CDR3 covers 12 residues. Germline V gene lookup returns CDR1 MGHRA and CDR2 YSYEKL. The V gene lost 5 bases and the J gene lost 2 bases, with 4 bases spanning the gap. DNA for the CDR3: TGCGCCAGCAGCTTCCCTGGAAACACCATATATTTT. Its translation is CASSFPGNTIYF.

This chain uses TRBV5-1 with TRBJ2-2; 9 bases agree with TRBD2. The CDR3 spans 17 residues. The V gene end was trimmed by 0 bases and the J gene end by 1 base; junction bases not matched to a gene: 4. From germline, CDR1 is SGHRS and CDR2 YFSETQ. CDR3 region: CASSLGATSGNTGELFF. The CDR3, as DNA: TGCGCCAGCAGCTTGGGGGCGACTAGCGGGAACACCGGGGAGCTGTTTTTT.